The 4 T cell receptor beta chains below all came from one sample that was sequenced in a study of T cell repertoires in cytomegalovirus infection. Their antigen targets remain unknown. Each CDR3 protein is one row after TCRdb ran MiXCR on the reads. The sample lists around 800,000 distinct CDR3 sequences, 32% occurring once. The sample was cultured CD8+ T cells from PBMCs, taken from culture after CMV antigen stimulation. These receptors were collected from a human donor in good health (CMV status not recorded). Some clones in this sample may be carry-over from other donors' samples.

The chain employs TRBV7-3 and TRBJ2-2; tentative D call: TRBD2 (6 bases). V was cut by 7 bases and J by 7 bases, with 19 bases left in between. The CDR3 has 15 amino acids. Germline loops: CDR1 SGHTA, CDR2 FQGTGA. CDR3 region: CASIGRGTHSGELFF. The CDR3 DNA reads TGTGCCAGCATTGGACGGGGGACCCACAGCGGGGAGCTGTTTTTT.

This clonotype was counted between two and nine times. This sequence joins TRBV6-2 or TRBV6-3 and TRBJ2-1; perhaps TRBD2 as D (5 bases). CDR1 is MNHEY, CDR2 SVGEGT, per germline. The V end was cut by 10 bases, the J end by 10 bases, with 17 bases between. There are 12 residues in the CDR3. This CDR3 is CATESGLREQFF. The CDR3 DNA is TGTGCCACCGAGTCGGGATTACGGGAGCAGTTCTTC.

V gene TRBV7-9 combines with J gene TRBJ2-2, with 8 bases identical to TRBD1. Germline CDR1 SEHNR, CDR2 FQNEAQ (reference sequence). The CDR3 is made up of 15 amino acids. V gave up 5 bases and J gave up 5 bases; unmatched junction bases: 7. The CDR3 nucleotides read TGTGCCAGCAGCCCCGCGGGACAGGCTACCGGGGAGCTGTTTTTT. This sequence encodes CASSPAGQATGELFF.

In its sample, this clonotype was seen once. The chain links TRBV27 to TRBJ2-7; D is undetermined. Germline-derived CDR1 and CDR2 are MNHEY and SMNVEV (reference sequence). V lost 4 bases, J lost 2 bases, and 9 bases lay in between. The CDR3 length is 13 residues. CDR3 in amino acids: CASSYGAPYEQYF. DNA for the CDR3: TGTGCCAGCAGTTATGGAGCGCCCTACGAGCAGTACTTC.